A single T cell receptor (beta chain) is shown here with its context. Using immunoSEQ multiplex PCR, the repertoire was profiled, and TCRdb retains in-frame clones only, with some absent. Here the sample spans roughly 35,000 clones, around 80% being singletons. CDR3 length: 15 residues. Trimming removed 2 bases from V and 9 bases from J, with 14 bases in between. Germline CDR1 LNHDA, CDR2 SQIVND (reference sequence). The sample is drawn from a study of blood T cell repertoires in COVID-19. Specimen: peripheral blood. The V call is TRBV19, the J call TRBJ1-6; TRBD1 might be the D (6 bases). The TCR sequence derives from a man between 65 and 80 years old with acute or convalescent COVID-19. The CDR3 coding sequence is TGTGCCAGTAGTATAAATTCGGACAGAGGTTCACCCCTCCACTTT. This gives the protein CASSINSDRGSPLHF.